The present T cell receptor beta chain was sequenced within a study of blood T cell repertoires in COVID-19. In the authors' workflow: Estimation of nucleated cell counts was performed using reference gene primer amplification. Sequencing used immunoSEQ multiplex PCR; TCRdb keeps in-frame clones, though not all of them. The V and J calls and the clone size are those of that table, but D and trimming were determined from the DNA. The sample shows fewer than 150,000 clones, about nine tenths of them seen only once. The CDR3 is 12 amino acids. Trimming took 7 bases from V and 3 from J, leaving 10 bases between them.

Sample: peripheral blood. The receptor's source is a man in his forties or fifties with active or convalescent COVID-19. V and J are TRBV12-3 or TRBV12-4 and TRBJ2-7; no reliable D call. Here the CDR3 DNA reads TGTGCCAGCAATAGCCTTGGCTACGAGCAGTACTTC. Protein product: CASNSLGYEQYF.